These 32 T cell receptor beta chains originate from one sample sequenced in a study of regulatory T cells in long-lasting Graves disease (TCRdb year 2021). Reading the label with the study, this specimen's time point is: newly diagnosed GD, antithyroid drugs for less than 3 months. For both TCR sequencing and RNA sequencing, RNA was extracted from PBMCs in TRIzol. Library generation was performed with multiplex PCR. The sequencer was an Illumina HiSeq 4000. To build TCR beta libraries, CDR3 regions were amplified by Arm-PCR using iRepertoire HTBI primers. TCRdb cleaned the public reads at Q25 with fastp, built clones with MiXCR and kept in-frame beta chains. Rows are combined by CDR3 protein, so each entry shows the most common genes and DNA. Here the sample has some 250,000 distinct CDR3 sequences; around 16% occur a single time. The ten largest clones capture roughly 23% of the sample. Sequenced material: peripheral blood mononuclear cells (PBMCs), taken at new diagnosis, from a patient treated with antithyroid drugs. These receptor sequences come from a female donor with Graves disease.

The rearrangement uses TRBV7-8 and TRBJ1-1, with a possible D match to TRBD1 (5 bases). V was trimmed by 0 bases and J by 2 bases, leaving 10 bases between them. Germline CDR1 and CDR2: SGHVS and FQNEAQ. The CDR3 is 15 amino acids. CDR3 sequence: CASSLAWQGNTEAFF. The CDR3 nucleotides read TGTGCCAGCAGCTTAGCTTGGCAGGGAAACACTGAAGCTTTCTTT.

This rearrangement joins TRBV19 to TRBJ2-5; tentatively, D is TRBD1 (5 bases). The CDR3 covers 15 residues. CDR1 is LNHDA, CDR2 SQIVND, per germline (reference sequence). Trimming removed 7 bases at V and 4 bases at J, with 19 bases between. The CDR3 DNA reads TGTGCCAGTAAACCCCTAGGGGCCAACACAGAGACCCAGTACTTC. It encodes CASKPLGANTETQYF.

This clonotype showed up many times. The J gene is TRBJ1-1, the V gene TRBV7-9; D gene uncertain. The germline CDR1 and CDR2 sequences are SEHNR and FQNEAQ (reference sequence). With 4 bases removed from V and 0 bases from J, the gap between germline ends came to 6 bases. This CDR3 is built from 13 residues. This CDR3 is CASSSRVNTEAFF. DNA for the CDR3: TGTGCCAGCAGCTCACGGGTGAACACTGAAGCTTTCTTT.

The chain couples TRBV7-2 to TRBJ1-6, with D possibly TRBD1 on 5 matching bases. This CDR3 comprises 13 residues. The germline gives CDR1 SGHTA, CDR2 FQGNSA. The V end was cut by 1 base, the J end by 7 bases, with 5 bases between. The CDR3 here is CASSLGGNSPLHF. The CDR3 DNA sequence: TGTGCCAGCAGCTTAGGGGGGAATTCACCCCTCCACTTT.

This clonotype was found many times. The chain combines TRBV2 with TRBJ2-6; D remains ambiguous. From germline, CDR1 is SNHLY and CDR2 FYNNEI. This CDR3 spans 15 amino acids. V lost 5 bases and J lost 0, with 8 bases in between. The CDR3 region is CASSFDASGANVLTF. CDR3 coding DNA: TGTGCCAGCAGTTTCGACGCCTCTGGGGCCAACGTCCTGACTTTC.

In its sample, this clonotype was seen many times. The chain employs TRBV2 and TRBJ2-1, with 10 positions matching TRBD2. The ends lost 2 bases at V and 6 bases at J; junction bases unmatched: 4. CDR1 SNHLY and CDR2 FYNNEI come from the germline V gene. The CDR3 covers 15 residues. In nucleotides, the CDR3 is TGTGCCAGCAGTGAAAGCGGGAGGGAAGTCAATGAGCAGTTCTTC. It codes for CASSESGREVNEQFF.

The table lists this clonotype with many counts. This rearrangement joins TRBV14 to TRBJ1-2; the D gene is possibly TRBD1 (5 bases). Germline V gene lookup returns CDR1 SGHDN and CDR2 FVKESK. With 1 base removed from V and 8 bases from J, the gap between germline ends came to 11 bases. The CDR3 has 13 amino acids. CDR3 bases: TGTGCCAGCAGCCAAGTGTCCAGGGAGGGCTACACCTTC. As protein: CASSQVSREGYTF.

The genes are TRBV19 and TRBJ1-1; D might be TRBD1 (5 bases). The length of the CDR3 is 11 residues. V was cut by 7 bases and J by 11 bases, with 14 bases left in between. Germline V CDR1 and CDR2: LNHDA, SQIVND (reference sequence). CDR3 sequence reads: CASIEGIRAFF. In DNA form, the CDR3 reads TGTGCCAGTATAGAGGGGATAAGGGCTTTCTTT.

This chain joins TRBV28 and TRBJ2-2, with 8 bases matching TRBD1. V shed 5 bases and J 1 base; nucleotides not matched to a gene: 3. This CDR3 contains 15 residues. Germline lookup yields CDR1 MDHEN and CDR2 SYDVKM. CDR3 amino acids: CASSLGQENTGELFF. The CDR3 DNA is TGTGCCAGCAGTCTGGGACAGGAGAACACCGGGGAGCTGTTTTTT.

Many counts were recorded for this clonotype. The genes are TRBV6-1 and TRBJ2-5; TRBD2 matches 11 bases. This CDR3 is built from 14 residues. The J segment lost 4 bases and the V segment lost 8 bases, leaving 6 bases of the junction unmatched. The V gene's germline CDR1 is MNHNS and CDR2 SASEGT. CDR3 loop: CASRLAGLGETQYF. CDR3 DNA sequence: TGTGCCAGCCGACTAGCGGGATTGGGAGAGACCCAGTACTTC.

This clonotype occurred a few times. The J gene is TRBJ2-3, the V gene TRBV11-3, with no clear D. With 2 bases removed from V and 2 bases from J, the gap between germline ends came to 8 bases. There are 14 residues in the CDR3. CDR1 and CDR2 (germline): SGHNT, YENEEA. The CDR3 DNA is TGTGCCAGCAGCTTAAGACGGGCCACAGATACGCAGTATTTT. Protein: CASSLRRATDTQYF.

This clonotype has just a few counts. One end of the junction does not line up with germline, which may come from a read error. V is TRBV7-7 and J is TRBJ2-2, with 7 bases lining up with TRBD1. Germline CDR1 and CDR2: SSHAT and FNYEAQ (reference sequence). There are 14 residues in the CDR3. The chain's CDR3 is CASSQDRHRVELFF. The DNA of the CDR3 is TGTGCTAGCAGTCAGGACAGGCATAGAGTGGAGCTGTTTTTT.

A word on this clonotype: This may come from a read error, since a much larger clone is one base off. The J gene is TRBJ2-2, the V gene TRBV5-6, with D perhaps matching TRBD2 (5 bases). Germline CDR1 is SGHDT and CDR2 is YYEEEE. The CDR3 covers 13 residues. The CDR3 coding sequence is TGTGCCAGCAGCTTAGACCCCACCGGGGAGCGGTTTTTT. Translation gives CASSLDPTGERFF.

In this sample, this clonotype turned up many times. This chain links TRBV20-1 with TRBJ1-4; D unresolved. Trimming removed 0 bases from V and 0 bases from J, with 5 bases in between. CDR1 and CDR2 from the germline V gene are DFQATT and SNEGSKA (reference sequence). The CDR3 contains 14 residues. The CDR3 here is CSAREVSTNEKLFF. For the CDR3, the DNA is TGCAGTGCTAGAGAGGTCTCAACTAATGAAAAACTGTTTTTT.

The table lists this clonotype with many counts. The chain employs TRBV19 and TRBJ1-1; D is uncertain. V dropped 3 bases and J dropped 6 bases, with 8 bases sitting between them. CDR1 LNHDA and CDR2 SQIVND come from the germline V gene (reference sequence). The CDR3 has 12 amino acids. The CDR3 coding sequence is TGTGCCAGTAGTATGATGGGCGCTGAAGCTTTCTTT. It is translated as CASSMMGAEAFF. Looking up the rest from reference TRBV19 and TRBJ1-1 gives the full variable domain: DGGITQSPKYLFRKEGQNVTLSCEQNLNHDAMYWYRQDPGQGLRLIYYSQIVNDFQKGDIAEGYSVSREKKESFPLTVTSAQKNPTAFYLCASSMMGAEAFFGQGTRLTVV.

This clonotype was recorded many times. The V gene is TRBV6-5, the J gene TRBJ2-1, with TRBD2 matching over 7 bases. V was pared by 2 bases and J by 7 bases, with 2 bases of the junction left unmatched. The germline V gene encodes CDR1 MNHEY and CDR2 SVGAGI. The CDR3 totals 13 residues. The chain's CDR3 is CASSYDGRNEQFF. The CDR3 DNA reads TGTGCCAGCAGTTACGACGGGAGGAATGAGCAGTTCTTC.

The chain uses TRBV12-3 or TRBV12-4 and TRBJ2-5, with D tentatively TRBD1 (5 bases). V lost 8 bases to trimming and J lost 7 bases, with 14 bases between them. CDR3 length equals 12 residues. CDR3 protein: CASSRGQPTQYF. CDR3 DNA: TGTGCCAGCTCGCGCGGACAACCGACCCAGTACTTC.

At least ten counts were recorded for this clonotype. This chain joins TRBV20-1 and TRBJ2-1; 10 bases are shared with TRBD2. V lost 0 bases, J lost 8 bases, and 13 bases stayed unmatched. The CDR3 length is 17 residues. Germline V gene lookup returns CDR1 DFQATT and CDR2 SNEGSKA (reference sequence). As DNA, the CDR3 is TGCAGTGCTAGAGACACGGCTAGCGGGAGAGGCAGCGATGAGCAGTTCTTC. Its translation is CSARDTASGRGSDEQFF.

The CDR3 DNA follows: TGTGCCAGCAGCCGACCGGGGGGGCCCCAAGAGACCCAGTACTTC. Protein: CASSRPGGPQETQYF. The genes are TRBV11-2 and TRBJ2-5; 8 bases are shared with TRBD2. V was clipped by 5 bases and J by 1 base; unmatched bases: 6. This CDR3 contains 15 residues. Per the germline V gene, CDR1 is SGHAT and CDR2 is FQNNGV.

The table lists this clonotype with many counts. This rearrangement joins TRBV28 to TRBJ1-5, with D maybe TRBD1 (6 bases). CDR3 length: 14 amino acids. Germline loops: CDR1 MDHEN, CDR2 SYDVKM. V was pared by 9 bases and J by 4 bases, with 16 bases between. CDR3 in DNA: TGTGCCAGAGGGGGGACCGATAAAAATCAGCCCCAGCATTTT. Its protein is CARGGTDKNQPQHF.

This clonotype was recorded at least ten times. Written as DNA, the CDR3 is TGTGCCAGCAGCGTAGATGTGGGGGACACAGATACGCAGTATTTT. Residues: CASSVDVGDTDTQYF. The rearrangement links TRBV9 to TRBJ2-3; D could derive from TRBD1 or TRBD2 (5 bases each). The ends were cut back, 0 bases at V and 2 bases at J, with 10 bases in the middle. The germline gives CDR1 SGDLS, CDR2 YYNGEE. The CDR3 is made up of 15 amino acids.

This clonotype was detected ten times or more. The chain recombines TRBV9 with TRBJ2-7, with D perhaps matching TRBD2 (6 bases). The CDR3 contains 10 residues. Germline assignment: CDR1 SGDLS and CDR2 YYNGEE. Trimming stripped 9 bases from V and 5 bases from J, with 9 bases between. The CDR3 sequence is CAIGGDEQYF. In DNA form, the CDR3 reads TGTGCCATCGGGGGAGACGAGCAGTACTTC. The variable domain in full, completed from reference TRBV9 and TRBJ2-7, reads DSGVTQTPKHLITATGQRVTLRCSPRSGDLSVYWYQQSLDQGLQFLIQYYNGEERAKGNILERFSAQQFPDLHSELNLSSLELGDSALYFCAIGGDEQYFGPGTRLTVT.

Ten or more counts support this clonotype. The chain couples TRBV9 to TRBJ2-1; D uncertain. This CDR3 is built from 14 residues. The V end lost 0 bases, the J end lost 9 bases, and 13 bases lay between the germline ends. CDR1 and CDR2 (germline): SGDLS, YYNGEE. DNA of the CDR3: TGTGCCAGCAGCGTAGCGCCTGTGAAGGGTGAGCAGTTCTTC. This sequence encodes CASSVAPVKGEQFF.

In its sample, this clonotype was seen a few times. The J gene is TRBJ2-7, the V gene TRBV6-2 or TRBV6-3, with D unresolved. The CDR3 runs 11 residues. The germline gives CDR1 MNHEY, CDR2 SVGEGT. Trimming removed 5 bases at V and 13 bases at J, with 15 bases between. This CDR3 reads CASSELRHRYF. The CDR3 DNA follows: TGTGCCAGCAGTGAATTGAGACACCGATACTTC.

In this sample, this clonotype turned up a few times. The CDR3 region is CASSDTGGFGELFF. The CDR3 DNA reads as TGTGCCAGCAGCGACACAGGGGGCTTCGGGGAGCTGTTTTTT. This chain uses TRBV7-9 with TRBJ2-2; 9 positions match TRBD1. The CDR3 totals 14 residues. The junction had 5 bases not matched to a gene; V was cut back by 5 bases and J by 7 bases. The V gene's germline CDR1 is SEHNR and CDR2 FQNEAQ (reference sequence).

This clonotype occurred many times. The CDR3 spells CATSAAGPSPGHSYNEQFF. CDR3 bases: TGTGCCACCAGTGCCGCGGGTCCCTCCCCGGGCCACTCCTACAATGAGCAGTTCTTC. The V call is TRBV24-1, the J call TRBJ2-1; possible D gene TRBD2, 5 bases. V was shortened by 5 bases and J by 0 bases, with 22 bases between the two germline ends. The CDR3 totals 19 residues. Germline CDR1 reads KGHDR; CDR2 reads SFDVKD.

This clonotype has a count of ten or more. The chain uses TRBV9 and TRBJ1-6; D gene uncertain. This CDR3 region has 13 residues. The germline V and J ends were trimmed by 0 bases and 6 bases, with 4 bases remaining between them. Germline CDR1 and CDR2: SGDLS and YYNGEE. The CDR3 protein is CASSVEGNSPLHF. The CDR3 coding sequence is TGTGCCAGCAGCGTAGAGGGTAATTCACCCCTCCACTTT.

Many counts were recorded for this clonotype. This rearrangement joins TRBV30 to TRBJ2-1; TRBD2 aligns across 12 bases. The trim removed 2 bases at V and 7 bases at J, leaving 6 bases unmatched. The CDR3 runs to 15 residues. Germline V lookup: CDR1 GTSNPN, CDR2 SVGIG (reference sequence). The CDR3 coding sequence is TGTGCCTGGAGTATAACTAGCGGGAGGAGGAATGAGCAGTTCTTC. This encodes CAWSITSGRRNEQFF. Supplemented by reference TRBV30 and TRBJ2-1, the full variable domain reads SQTIHQWPATLVQPVGSPLSLECTVEGTSNPNLYWYRQAAGRGLQLLFYSVGIGQISSEVPQNLSASRPQDRQFILSSKKLLLSDSGFYLCAWSITSGRRNEQFFGPGTRLTVL.

This clonotype was seen repeatedly, ten times or more. V usage is TRBV3-1 and J usage is TRBJ2-1; TRBD2 might be the D (7 bases). Germline lookup yields CDR1 LGHDT and CDR2 YNNKEL (reference sequence). This CDR3 is built from 15 residues. Trimming shortened V by 6 bases and J by 6 bases, and 18 bases separated the two germline ends. CDR3 amino acids: CASSPIPRGGNEQFF. DNA of the CDR3: TGTGCCAGCAGTCCTATCCCAAGGGGGGGCAATGAGCAGTTCTTC.

The chain carries TRBV2 and TRBJ2-2, with D possibly matching TRBD2 (7 bases). CDR3 size: 13 residues. Germline values: CDR1 SNHLY, CDR2 FYNNEI. V shed 7 bases and J shed 3 bases, with 9 bases lying between them. CDR3 DNA: TGTGCCAGCACCGGGGGGCACACCGGGGAGCTGTTTTTT. Translating it yields CASTGGHTGELFF.

This clonotype was seen a few times. The V gene is TRBV19, the J gene TRBJ1-2; 10 bases line up with TRBD1. Germline V gene sequence: CDR1 LNHDA, CDR2 SQIVND (reference sequence). V lost 6 bases to trimming and J lost 7 bases; unmatched junction nucleotides: 5. The CDR3 is 13 amino acids. The CDR3 reads CASSDRGHSGYTF. DNA for the CDR3: TGTGCCAGTAGCGACAGGGGGCATTCTGGCTACACCTTC.

The J gene is TRBJ1-1, the V gene TRBV4-3; the D gene is possibly TRBD1 (6 bases). CDR3 length equals 16 residues. V lost 4 bases and J 1 base, leaving 16 bases between the germline ends. The germline CDR1 and CDR2 sequences are LGHNA and YSLEER. CDR3 region: CASSPGPTGKNTEAFF. CDR3 DNA: TGCGCCAGCAGCCCGGGTCCAACAGGGAAGAACACTGAAGCTTTCTTT.